The TCR beta chain under discussion was sequenced for a study of T cells after yellow fever vaccination. Background on the study: SMART-Seq v4 Ultra Low Input prepared libraries from low-cell fractions. General observations from the study: The booster saw the reappearance of most primary-vaccination clones (nearly 98% CD4, roughly 87% CD8).

CDR1 and CDR2 from the germline V gene are SGHTA and FQGTGA. This CDR3 spans 15 amino acids. The junction had 7 bases not matched to a gene; V was cut back by 5 bases and J by 2 bases. This clonotype was seen only a few times. Antigen specificity is unknown. By 5'RACE template switching, TCR cDNA was produced, with a universal primer site and UMIs added in the process. TCRdb processed the 5' RACE reads anew with MiXCR; each CDR3 protein has one entry. Seen here are about 300,000 distinct CDR3 sequences, around 7.3% observed once, and the top ten hold roughly a sixth. This material consisted of PBMCs, taken roughly 47 days after the first yellow fever vaccination. V and J are TRBV7-3 and TRBJ2-3; 7 nucleotides match TRBD2. The receptor was isolated from a man aged 18-30 years who received the YFV17D yellow fever vaccine. The CDR3 protein is CASSLRLAPTDTQYF. The CDR3, as DNA: TGTGCCAGCAGCCTCCGACTAGCACCCACAGATACGCAGTATTTT.